The clone carrying this T cell receptor beta chain is a singleton in its sample. This entry belongs to a study of blood T cell repertoires in COVID-19. Study-wide background: Sites in the United States, Italy and Spain provided acute and convalescent COVID-19 samples. T cells, B-cell-depleted T cells, or PBMCs supplied cDNA or gDNA.

Germline loops: CDR1 SEHNR, CDR2 FQNEAQ (reference sequence). The CDR3 contains 16 residues. With V trimmed by 4 bases and J by 4 bases, 10 bases remained unmatched. Seattle cases were enrolled at active infection and followed longitudinally. Authors' processing steps: From reference gene primer amplification, estimates of nucleated cell counts were derived. Only in-frame clones appear in the TCRdb table, and some are missing; sequencing was by immunoSEQ multiplex PCR. V and J calls plus clone size are reproduced from that table; the DNA served to infer D and trimming. The data show fewer than 500,000 clones, with 85% to 90% seen just once and roughly 0.87% held by the top ten.

The TCR comes from a man in his late teens or twenties with COVID-19, enrolled during active disease. This sequence joins TRBV7-9 and TRBJ1-2; TRBD1 agrees at 9 bases. The sequenced sample was peripheral blood. The CDR3 loop reads CASSSTGQGLRYGYTF. The CDR3 DNA is TGTGCCAGCAGCTCGACGGGACAGGGTCTTCGCTATGGCTACACCTTC.